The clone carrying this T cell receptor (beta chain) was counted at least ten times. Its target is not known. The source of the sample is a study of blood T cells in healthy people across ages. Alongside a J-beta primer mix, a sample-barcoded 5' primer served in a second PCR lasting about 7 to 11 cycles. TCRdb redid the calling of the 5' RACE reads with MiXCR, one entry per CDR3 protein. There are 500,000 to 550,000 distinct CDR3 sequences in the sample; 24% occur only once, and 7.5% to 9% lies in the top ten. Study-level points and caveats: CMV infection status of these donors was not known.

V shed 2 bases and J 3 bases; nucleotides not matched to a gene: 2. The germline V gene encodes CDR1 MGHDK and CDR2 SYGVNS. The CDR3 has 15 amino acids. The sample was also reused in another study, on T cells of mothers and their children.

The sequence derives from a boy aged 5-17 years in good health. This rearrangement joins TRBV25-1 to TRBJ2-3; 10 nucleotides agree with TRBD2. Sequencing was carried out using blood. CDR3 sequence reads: CASSELAGETDTQYF. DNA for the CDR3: TGTGCCAGCAGTGAACTAGCGGGAGAGACAGATACGCAGTATTTT.